The subject of this entry is one T cell receptor beta chain. Source study methods: Quantification of nucleated cells was approximated via reference gene primer amplification. Measured with immunoSEQ multiplex PCR; TCRdb has only the in-frame clones, and not every one. V and J calls and clone size are copied from that table; D and trimming were computed from the DNA. Of 100,000 or so clones in the sample, 81% were seen once. Germline CDR1 reads SGHDN; CDR2 reads FVKESK. There are 15 residues in the CDR3. The V end was cut by 1 base, the J end by 7 bases, with 16 bases between. The data originate from a study of blood T cell repertoires in COVID-19. Study-wide context: Samples taken during acute and convalescent COVID-19 were collected in the United States, Italy and Spain. PBMCs, B-cell-depleted T cells, or T cells provided the cDNA or gDNA that made up the material.

This TCR derives from a woman in her 70s with acute or convalescent COVID-19. The specimen sequenced was peripheral blood. V is TRBV14 and J is TRBJ2-5, with TRBD2 as a possible D gene (5 bases). The CDR3 here is CASSQVPGILATQYF. The CDR3 region has the DNA TGTGCCAGCAGCCAAGTCCCGGGAATCCTGGCGACCCAGTACTTC.